A single TCR beta chain is shown here with its context. After thawing and overnight rest, PBMC were stained with GMM-loaded CD1B tetramer, viability dye and anti-CD3 for sorting. The lipid loaded on the CD1B tetramers was C32 glucose monomycolate from Rhodococcus equi. This record comes from a study of T cells in tuberculosis. General study findings and limits: The stringent gate may have excluded weak CD1B-GMM tetramer binders.

The germline V gene encodes CDR1 KGHSH and CDR2 LQKENI. The CDR3 consists of 12 residues. The V end lost 3 bases, the J end lost 7 bases, and 6 bases lay between the germline ends. Assay used: immunoSEQ multiplex PCR; TCRdb lists only in-frame clones, some missing. The table includes tens of thousands of clones, roughly 88% detected once. Material for sequencing was CD1b-GMM tetramer-negative cells sorted from PBMCs. The source is an adult woman with latent tuberculosis. V usage is TRBV18 and J usage is TRBJ1-4, with D perhaps matching TRBD1 (5 bases). This CDR3 is CASSPRAEKLFF. The CDR3 region has the DNA TGTGCCAGCTCACCCAGGGCTGAAAAACTGTTTTTT.